This TCR beta chain was documented in a study of blood T cells in healthy people across ages. Broader study findings: TCR beta diversity tracked closely with naive T cell percentage. Both naive CD4+ cell counts and diversity were greater in long-lived donors than in aged donors.

With 0 bases clipped from V and 8 bases from J, the junction kept 10 bases outside the gene matches. CDR1 and CDR2 from the germline V gene are SGHRS and YFSETQ. The CDR3 sequence is 17 residues long. Alongside a J-beta primer mix, a sample-barcoded 5' primer served in a second PCR lasting 7 to 11 cycles. One entry per CDR3 protein, called by TCRdb with MiXCR from the 5' RACE reads. This table has about 1.6 million distinct CDR3 sequences, about 32% appearing once. Every sample had a minimum of 6 million PBMCs isolated. Details on this clonotype: Its target is not known.

The sequencing sample was made of blood. The J gene is TRBJ2-1, the V gene TRBV5-1; 11 positions match TRBD2. The receptor comes from a woman aged 25 to 45 in good health. CDR3 region: CASSLAQLAGAGDEQFF. CDR3 nucleotide sequence: TGCGCCAGCAGCTTGGCCCAACTAGCGGGGGCGGGCGATGAGCAGTTCTTC.